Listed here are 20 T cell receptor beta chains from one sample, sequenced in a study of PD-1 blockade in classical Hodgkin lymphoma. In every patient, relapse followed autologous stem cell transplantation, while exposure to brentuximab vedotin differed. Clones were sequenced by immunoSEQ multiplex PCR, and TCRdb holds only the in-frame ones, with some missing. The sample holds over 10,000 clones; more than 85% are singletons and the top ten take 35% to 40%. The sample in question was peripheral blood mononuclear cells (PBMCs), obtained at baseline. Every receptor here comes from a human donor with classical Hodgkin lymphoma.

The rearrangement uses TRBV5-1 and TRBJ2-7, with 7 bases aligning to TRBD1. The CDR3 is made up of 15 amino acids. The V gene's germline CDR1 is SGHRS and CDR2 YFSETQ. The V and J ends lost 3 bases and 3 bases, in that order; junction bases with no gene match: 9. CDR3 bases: TGCGCCAGCAGCTCCCGAACAGGGGAATACTACGAGCAGTACTTC. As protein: CASSSRTGEYYEQYF.

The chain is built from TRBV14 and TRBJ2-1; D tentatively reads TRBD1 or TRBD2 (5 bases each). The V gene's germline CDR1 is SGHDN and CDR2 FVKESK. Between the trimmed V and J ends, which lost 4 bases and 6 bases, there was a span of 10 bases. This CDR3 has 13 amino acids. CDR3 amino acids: CASSPGAFNEQFF. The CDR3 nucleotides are TGTGCCAGCAGCCCCGGGGCCTTCAATGAGCAGTTCTTC.

The CDR3 nucleotides read TGTGCCAGCAGCGCACAGGGGTACACTGAAGCTTTCTTT. Protein: CASSAQGYTEAFF. The J gene is TRBJ1-1, the V gene TRBV7-3; 7 bases are shared with TRBD1. Germline V gene data show CDR1 as SGHTA and CDR2 as FQGTGA. V was pared by 5 bases and J by 3 bases, with 3 bases of the junction left unmatched. This CDR3 region has 13 residues.

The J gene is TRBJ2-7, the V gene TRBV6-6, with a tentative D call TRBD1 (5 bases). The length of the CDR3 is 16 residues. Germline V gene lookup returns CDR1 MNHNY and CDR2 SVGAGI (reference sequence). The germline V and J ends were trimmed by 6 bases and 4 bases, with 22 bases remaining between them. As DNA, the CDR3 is TGTGCCAGCAGAACATGGACACGATCTTCTGGGTACGAGCAGTACTTC. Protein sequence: CASRTWTRSSGYEQYF.

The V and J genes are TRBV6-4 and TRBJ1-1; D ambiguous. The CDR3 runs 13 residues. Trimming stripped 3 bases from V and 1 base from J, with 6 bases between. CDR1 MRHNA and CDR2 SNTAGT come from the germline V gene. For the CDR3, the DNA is TGTGCCAGCAGTGAGATTCCGAACACTGAAGCTTTCTTT. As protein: CASSEIPNTEAFF.

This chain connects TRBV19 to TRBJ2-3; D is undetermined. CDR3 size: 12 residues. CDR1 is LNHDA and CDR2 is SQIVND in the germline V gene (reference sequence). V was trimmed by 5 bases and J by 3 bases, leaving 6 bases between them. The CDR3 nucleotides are TGTGCCAGTAGTCCCCGGACAGATACGCAGTATTTT. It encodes CASSPRTDTQYF.

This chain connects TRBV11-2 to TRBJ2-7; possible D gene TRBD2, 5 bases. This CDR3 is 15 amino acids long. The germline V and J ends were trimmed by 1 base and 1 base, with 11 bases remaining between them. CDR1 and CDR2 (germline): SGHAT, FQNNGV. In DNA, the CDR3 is TGTGCCAGCAGCTTAGCGGGCGGGCAGTCCTACGAGCAGTACTTC. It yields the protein CASSLAGGQSYEQYF.

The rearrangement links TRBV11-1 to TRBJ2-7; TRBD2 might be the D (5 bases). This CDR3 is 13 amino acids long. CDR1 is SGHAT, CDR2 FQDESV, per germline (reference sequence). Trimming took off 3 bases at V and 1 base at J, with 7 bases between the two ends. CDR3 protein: CASSLRESYEQYF. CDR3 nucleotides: TGTGCCAGCAGCTTGAGGGAATCCTACGAGCAGTACTTC. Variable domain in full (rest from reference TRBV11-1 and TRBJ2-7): EAEVAQSPRYKITEKSQAVAFWCDPISGHATLYWYRQILGQGPELLVQFQDESVVDDSQLPKDRFSAERLKGVDSTLKIQPAELGDSAMYLCASSLRESYEQYFGPGTRLTVT.

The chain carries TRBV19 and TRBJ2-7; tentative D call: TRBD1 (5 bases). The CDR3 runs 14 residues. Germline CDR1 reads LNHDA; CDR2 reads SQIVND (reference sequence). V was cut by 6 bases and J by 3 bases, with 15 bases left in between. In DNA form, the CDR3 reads TGTGCCAGTAGCCCGGCAGGGAAACTCTACGAGCAGTACTTC. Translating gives CASSPAGKLYEQYF. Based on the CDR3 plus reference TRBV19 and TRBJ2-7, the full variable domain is DGGITQSPKYLFRKEGQNVTLSCEQNLNHDAMYWYRQDPGQGLRLIYYSQIVNDFQKGDIAEGYSVSREKKESFPLTVTSAQKNPTAFYLCASSPAGKLYEQYFGPGTRLTVT.

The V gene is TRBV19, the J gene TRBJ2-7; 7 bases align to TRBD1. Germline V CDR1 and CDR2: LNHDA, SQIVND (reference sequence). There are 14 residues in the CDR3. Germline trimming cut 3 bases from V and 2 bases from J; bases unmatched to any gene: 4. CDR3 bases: TGTGCCAGTAGTATGACAGGGATGCCCTACGAGCAGTACTTC. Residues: CASSMTGMPYEQYF.

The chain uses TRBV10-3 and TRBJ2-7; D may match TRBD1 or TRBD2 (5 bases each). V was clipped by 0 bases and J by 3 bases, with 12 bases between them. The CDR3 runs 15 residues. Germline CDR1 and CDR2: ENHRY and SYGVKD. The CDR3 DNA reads TGTGCCATCAGTGAGTCTTTCCCAGGGAGCTACGAGCAGTACTTC. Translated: CAISESFPGSYEQYF.

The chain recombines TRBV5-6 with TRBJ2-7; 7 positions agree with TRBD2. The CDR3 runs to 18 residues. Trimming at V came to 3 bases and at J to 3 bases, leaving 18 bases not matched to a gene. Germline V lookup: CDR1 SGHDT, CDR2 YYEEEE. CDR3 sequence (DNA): TGTGCCAGCAGCTCCGACTTCGAGGAGGCGGGAGAGATCTACGAGCAGTACTTC. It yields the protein CASSSDFEEAGEIYEQYF.

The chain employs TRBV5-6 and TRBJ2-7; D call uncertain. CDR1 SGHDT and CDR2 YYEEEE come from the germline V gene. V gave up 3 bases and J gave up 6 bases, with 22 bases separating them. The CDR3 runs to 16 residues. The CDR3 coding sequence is TGTGCCAGCAGCTCGCGGAAAGGGTACCTAAGAGTCGAGCAGTACTTC. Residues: CASSSRKGYLRVEQYF.

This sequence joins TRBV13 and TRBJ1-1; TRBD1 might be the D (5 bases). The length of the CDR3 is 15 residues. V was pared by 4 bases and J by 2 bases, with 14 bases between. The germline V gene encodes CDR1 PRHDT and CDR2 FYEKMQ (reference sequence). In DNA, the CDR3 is TGTGCCAGCAGCTCCGTAACAGGAATTAACACTGAAGCTTTCTTT. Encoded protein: CASSSVTGINTEAFF.

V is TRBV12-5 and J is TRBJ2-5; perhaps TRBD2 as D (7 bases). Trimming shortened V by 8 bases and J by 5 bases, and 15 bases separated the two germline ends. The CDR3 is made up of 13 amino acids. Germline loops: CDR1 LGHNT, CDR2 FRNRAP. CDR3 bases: TGTGCTAGTAGCCAGGGGCGGGGGGAGACCCAGTACTTC. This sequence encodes CASSQGRGETQYF.

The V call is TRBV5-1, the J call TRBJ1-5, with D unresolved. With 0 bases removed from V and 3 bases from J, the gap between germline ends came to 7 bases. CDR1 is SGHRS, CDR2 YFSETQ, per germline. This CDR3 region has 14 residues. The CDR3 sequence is CASSLDGFNQPQHF. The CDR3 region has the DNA TGCGCCAGCAGCTTGGACGGGTTCAATCAGCCCCAGCATTTT.

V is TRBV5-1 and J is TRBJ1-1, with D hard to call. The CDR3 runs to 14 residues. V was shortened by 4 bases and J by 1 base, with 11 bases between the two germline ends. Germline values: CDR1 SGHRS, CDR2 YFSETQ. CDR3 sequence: CASSPKTGNTEAFF. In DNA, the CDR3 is TGCGCCAGCAGCCCCAAGACTGGGAACACTGAAGCTTTCTTT.

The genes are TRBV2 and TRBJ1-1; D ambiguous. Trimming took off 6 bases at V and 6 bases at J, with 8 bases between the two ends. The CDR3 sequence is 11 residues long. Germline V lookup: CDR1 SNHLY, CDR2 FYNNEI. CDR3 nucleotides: TGTGCCAGCAGCTTAAGCCCTGAAGCTTTCTTT. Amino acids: CASSLSPEAFF.

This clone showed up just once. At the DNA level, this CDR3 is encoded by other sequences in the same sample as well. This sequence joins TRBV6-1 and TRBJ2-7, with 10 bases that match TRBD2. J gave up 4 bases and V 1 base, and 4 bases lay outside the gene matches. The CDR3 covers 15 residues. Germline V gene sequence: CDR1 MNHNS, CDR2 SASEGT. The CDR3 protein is CASSEGTSGLYEQYF. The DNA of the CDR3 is TGTGCCAGCAGTGAAGGGACTAGCGGATTATACGAGCAGTACTTC.

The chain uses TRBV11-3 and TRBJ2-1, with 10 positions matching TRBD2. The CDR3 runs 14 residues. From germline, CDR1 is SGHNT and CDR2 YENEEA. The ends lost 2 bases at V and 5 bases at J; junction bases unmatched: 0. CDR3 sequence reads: CASSLTSGNNEQFF. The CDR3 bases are TGTGCCAGCAGCTTAACTAGCGGGAACAATGAGCAGTTCTTC. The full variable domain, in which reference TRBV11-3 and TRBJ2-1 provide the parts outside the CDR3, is EAGVVQSPRYKIIEKKQPVAFWCNPISGHNTLYWYLQNLGQGPELLIRYENEEAVDDSQLPKDRFSAERLKGVDSTLKIQPAELGDSAVYLCASSLTSGNNEQFFGPGTRLTVL.